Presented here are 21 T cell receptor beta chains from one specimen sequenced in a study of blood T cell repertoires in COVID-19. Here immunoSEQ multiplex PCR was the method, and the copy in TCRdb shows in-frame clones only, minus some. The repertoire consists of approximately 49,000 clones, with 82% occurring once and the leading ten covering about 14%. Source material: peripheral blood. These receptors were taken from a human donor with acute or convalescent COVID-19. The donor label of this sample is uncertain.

CDR3 sequence reads: CASSLGELSNEQFF. CDR3 DNA sequence: TGTGCCAGCAGCTTAGGGGAGTTATCCAATGAGCAGTTCTTC. The rearrangement joins TRBV11-1 to TRBJ2-1, with D possibly being TRBD2 (5 bases). The germline V and J ends were trimmed by 1 base and 6 bases, with 10 bases remaining between them. CDR1 and CDR2 from the germline V gene are SGHAT and FQDESV (reference sequence). This CDR3 has 14 amino acids.

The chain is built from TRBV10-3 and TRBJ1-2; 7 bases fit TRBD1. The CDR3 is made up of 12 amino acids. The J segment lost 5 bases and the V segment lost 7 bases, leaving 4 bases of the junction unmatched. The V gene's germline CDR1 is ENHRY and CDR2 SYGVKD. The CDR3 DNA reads TGTGCCATCAAGGGGACAGCTTATGGCTACACCTTC. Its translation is CAIKGTAYGYTF.

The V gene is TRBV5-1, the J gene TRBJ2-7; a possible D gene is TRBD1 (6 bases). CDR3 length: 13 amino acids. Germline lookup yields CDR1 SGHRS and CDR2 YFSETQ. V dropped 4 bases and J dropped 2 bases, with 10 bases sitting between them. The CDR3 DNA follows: TGCGCCAGCAGCCAACAGGGAGCCTACGAGCAGTACTTC. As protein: CASSQQGAYEQYF.

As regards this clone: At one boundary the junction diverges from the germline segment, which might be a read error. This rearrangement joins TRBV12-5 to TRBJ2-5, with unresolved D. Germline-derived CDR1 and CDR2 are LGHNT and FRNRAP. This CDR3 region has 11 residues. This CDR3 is CASGRIRLEDF. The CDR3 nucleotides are TGTGCTAGTGGGAGAATACGGCTAGAAGACTTC.

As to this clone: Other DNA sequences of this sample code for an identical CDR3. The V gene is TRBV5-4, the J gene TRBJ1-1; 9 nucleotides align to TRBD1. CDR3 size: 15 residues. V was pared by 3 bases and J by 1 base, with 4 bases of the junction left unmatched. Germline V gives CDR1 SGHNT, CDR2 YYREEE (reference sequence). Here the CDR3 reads CASSWGQGGNTEAFF. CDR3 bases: TGTGCCAGCAGCTGGGGACAGGGTGGGAACACTGAAGCTTTCTTT. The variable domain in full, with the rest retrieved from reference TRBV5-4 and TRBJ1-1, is ETGVTQSPTHLIKTRGQQVTLRCSSQSGHNTVSWYQQALGQGPQFIFQYYREEENGRGNFPPRFSGLQFPNYSSELNVNALELDDSALYLCASSWGQGGNTEAFFGQGTRLTVV.

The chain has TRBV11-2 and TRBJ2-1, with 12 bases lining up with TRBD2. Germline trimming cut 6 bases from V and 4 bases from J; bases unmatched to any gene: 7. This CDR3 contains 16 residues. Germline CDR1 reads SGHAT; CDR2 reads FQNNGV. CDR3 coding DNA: TGTGCCAGCAGTAAACTAGCGGGGGGACAATACAATGAGCAGTTCTTC. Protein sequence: CASSKLAGGQYNEQFF. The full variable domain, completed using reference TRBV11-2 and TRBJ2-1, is EAGVAQSPRYKIIEKRQSVAFWCNPISGHATLYWYQQILGQGPKLLIQFQNNGVVDDSQLPKDRFSAERLKGVDSTLKIQPAKLEDSAVYLCASSKLAGGQYNEQFFGPGTRLTVL.

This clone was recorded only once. The CDR3 nucleotides read TGTGCCAGCATCGGGTGGGGAACGGGAGGGGTCTACGAGCAGTACTTC. It codes for CASIGWGTGGVYEQYF. The chain links TRBV2 to TRBJ2-7, with 8 bases aligning to TRBD2. The CDR3 loop spans 16 amino acids. With V trimmed by 7 bases and J by 3 bases, 14 bases remained unmatched. In germline, CDR1 is SNHLY, CDR2 FYNNEI.

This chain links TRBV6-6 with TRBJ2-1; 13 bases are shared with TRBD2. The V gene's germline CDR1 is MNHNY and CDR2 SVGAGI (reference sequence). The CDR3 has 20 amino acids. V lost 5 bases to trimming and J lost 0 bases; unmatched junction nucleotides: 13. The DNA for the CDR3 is TGTGCCAGCAGTCGTCTACGACTAGCGGGAGGACGGGGCTCCTACAATGAGCAGTTCTTC. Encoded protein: CASSRLRLAGGRGSYNEQFF.

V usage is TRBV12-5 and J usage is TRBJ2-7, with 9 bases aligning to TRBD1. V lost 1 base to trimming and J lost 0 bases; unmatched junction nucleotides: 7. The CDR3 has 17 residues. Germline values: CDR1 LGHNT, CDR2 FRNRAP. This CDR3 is CASGLASGTGSSYEQYF. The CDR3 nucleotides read TGTGCTAGTGGTTTGGCGTCCGGGACAGGGAGCTCCTACGAGCAGTACTTC.

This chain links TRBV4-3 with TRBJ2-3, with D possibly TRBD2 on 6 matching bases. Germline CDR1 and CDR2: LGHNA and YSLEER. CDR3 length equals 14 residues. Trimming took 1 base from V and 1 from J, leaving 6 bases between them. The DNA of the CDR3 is TGCGCCAGCAGCCAAGCGGGGGGCACAGATACGCAGTATTTT. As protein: CASSQAGGTDTQYF.

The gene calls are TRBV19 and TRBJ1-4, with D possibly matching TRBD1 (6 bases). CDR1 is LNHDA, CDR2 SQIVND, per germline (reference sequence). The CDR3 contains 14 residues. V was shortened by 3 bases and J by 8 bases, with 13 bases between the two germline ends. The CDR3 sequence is CASSIGGAGEKLFF. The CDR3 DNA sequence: TGTGCCAGTAGTATCGGGGGGGCAGGGGAAAAACTGTTTTTT.

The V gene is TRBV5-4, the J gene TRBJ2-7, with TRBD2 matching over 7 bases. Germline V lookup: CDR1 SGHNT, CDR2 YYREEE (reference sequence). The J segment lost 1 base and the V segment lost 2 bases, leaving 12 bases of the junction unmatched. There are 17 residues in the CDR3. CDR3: CASSFLKPGGFSYEQYF. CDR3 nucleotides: TGTGCCAGCAGCTTCTTAAAGCCGGGAGGTTTTTCCTACGAGCAGTACTTC. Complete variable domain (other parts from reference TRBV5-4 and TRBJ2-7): ETGVTQSPTHLIKTRGQQVTLRCSSQSGHNTVSWYQQALGQGPQFIFQYYREEENGRGNFPPRFSGLQFPNYSSELNVNALELDDSALYLCASSFLKPGGFSYEQYFGPGTRLTVT.

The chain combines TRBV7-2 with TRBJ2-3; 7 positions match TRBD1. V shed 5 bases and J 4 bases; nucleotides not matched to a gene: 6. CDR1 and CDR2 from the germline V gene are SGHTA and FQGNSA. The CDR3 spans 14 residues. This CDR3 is CASSPTGLADTQYF. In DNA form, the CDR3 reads TGTGCCAGCAGCCCGACAGGGTTGGCAGATACGCAGTATTTT. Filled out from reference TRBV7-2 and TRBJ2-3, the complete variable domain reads GAGVSQSPSNKVTEKGKDVELRCDPISGHTALYWYRQSLGQGLEFLIYFQGNSAPDKSGLPSDRFSAERTGGSVSTLTIQRTQQEDSAVYLCASSPTGLADTQYFGPGTRLTVL.

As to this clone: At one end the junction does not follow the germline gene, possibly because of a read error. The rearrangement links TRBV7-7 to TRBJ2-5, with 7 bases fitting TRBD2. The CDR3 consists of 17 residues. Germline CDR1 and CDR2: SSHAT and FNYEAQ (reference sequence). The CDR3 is CASSLSLFAGEIETQYF. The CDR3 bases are TGTGCTAGCAGCTTGTCCCTTTTTGCGGGAGAAATAGAGACCCAGTACTTC.

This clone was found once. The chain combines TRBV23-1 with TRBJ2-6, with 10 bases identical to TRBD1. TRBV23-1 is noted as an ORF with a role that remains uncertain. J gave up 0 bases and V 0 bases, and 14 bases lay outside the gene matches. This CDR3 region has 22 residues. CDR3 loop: CASSQSAHATGGNHSGANVLTF. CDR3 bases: TGCGCCAGCAGTCAATCGGCTCACGCGACAGGGGGCAACCACTCTGGGGCCAACGTCCTGACTTTC.

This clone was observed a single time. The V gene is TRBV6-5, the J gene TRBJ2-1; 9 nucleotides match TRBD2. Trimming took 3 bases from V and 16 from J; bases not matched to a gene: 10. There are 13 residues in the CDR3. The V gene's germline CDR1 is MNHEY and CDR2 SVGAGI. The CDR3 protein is CASSYVLAGVPFF. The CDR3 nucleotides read TGTGCCAGCAGTTATGTATTAGCGGGGGTGCCTTTCTTC.

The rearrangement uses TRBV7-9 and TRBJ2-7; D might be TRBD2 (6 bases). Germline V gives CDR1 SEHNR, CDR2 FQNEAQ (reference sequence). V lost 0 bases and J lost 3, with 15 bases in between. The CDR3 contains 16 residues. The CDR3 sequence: CASSLATGGTGYEQYF. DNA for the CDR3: TGTGCCAGCAGCTTAGCTACTGGCGGGACTGGCTACGAGCAGTACTTC.

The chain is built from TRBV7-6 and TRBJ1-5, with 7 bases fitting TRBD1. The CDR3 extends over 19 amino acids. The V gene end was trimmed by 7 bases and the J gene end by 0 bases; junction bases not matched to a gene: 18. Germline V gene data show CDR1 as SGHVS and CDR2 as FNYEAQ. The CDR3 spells CASTPQPGQSLYSNQPQHF. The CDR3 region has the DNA TGTGCCAGCACCCCCCAACCGGGACAGTCTTTATATAGCAATCAGCCCCAGCATTTT.

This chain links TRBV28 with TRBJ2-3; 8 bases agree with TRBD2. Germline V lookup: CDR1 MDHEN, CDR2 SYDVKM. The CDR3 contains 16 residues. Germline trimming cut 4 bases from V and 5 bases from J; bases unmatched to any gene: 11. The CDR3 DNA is TGTGCCAGCAGTTATCCCTTCCGGGGGGGCAAAGATACGCAGTATTTT. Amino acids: CASSYPFRGGKDTQYF.

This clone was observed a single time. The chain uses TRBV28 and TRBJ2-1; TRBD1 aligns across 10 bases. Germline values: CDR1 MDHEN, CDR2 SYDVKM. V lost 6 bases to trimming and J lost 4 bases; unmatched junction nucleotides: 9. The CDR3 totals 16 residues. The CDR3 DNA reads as TGTGCCAGCAGAAACGCCCCGGGACAGGGGTACAATGAGCAGTTCTTC. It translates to CASRNAPGQGYNEQFF.

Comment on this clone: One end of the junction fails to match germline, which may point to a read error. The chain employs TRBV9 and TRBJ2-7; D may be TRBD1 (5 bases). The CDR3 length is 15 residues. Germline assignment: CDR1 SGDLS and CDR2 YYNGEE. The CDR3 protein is CASSVSGRARPKPPF. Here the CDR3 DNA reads TGTGCCAGCAGCGTAAGTGGCAGGGCCAGGCCGAAGCCACCCTTC.